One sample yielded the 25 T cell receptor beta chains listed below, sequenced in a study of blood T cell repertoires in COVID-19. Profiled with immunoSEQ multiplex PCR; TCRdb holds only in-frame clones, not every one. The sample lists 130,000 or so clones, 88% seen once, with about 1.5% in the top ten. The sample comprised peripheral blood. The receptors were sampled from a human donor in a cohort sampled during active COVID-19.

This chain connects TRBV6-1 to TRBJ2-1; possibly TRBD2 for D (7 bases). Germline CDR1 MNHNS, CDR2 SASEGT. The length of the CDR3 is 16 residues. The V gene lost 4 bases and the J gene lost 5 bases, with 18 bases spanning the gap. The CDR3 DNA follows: TGTGCCAGCAGTGTGAGTATGCGGGGGCCCCACAATGAGCAGTTCTTC. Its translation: CASSVSMRGPHNEQFF.

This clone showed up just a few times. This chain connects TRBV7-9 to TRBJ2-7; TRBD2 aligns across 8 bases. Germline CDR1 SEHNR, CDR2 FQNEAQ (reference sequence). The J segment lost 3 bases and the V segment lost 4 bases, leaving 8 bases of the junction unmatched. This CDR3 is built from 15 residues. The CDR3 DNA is TGTGCCAGCAGCTCCTTGGGGCGGGAGGACTACGAGCAGTACTTC. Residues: CASSSLGREDYEQYF.

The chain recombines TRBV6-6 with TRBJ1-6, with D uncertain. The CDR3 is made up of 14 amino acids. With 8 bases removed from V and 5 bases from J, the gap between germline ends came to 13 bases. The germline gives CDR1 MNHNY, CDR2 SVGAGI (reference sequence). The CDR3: CASEGRDHNSPLHF. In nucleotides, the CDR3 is TGTGCCAGCGAGGGAAGGGATCATAATTCACCCCTCCACTTT.

The CDR3 sequence: CASSLTGTDYGYTF. The CDR3 nucleotides read TGTGCCAGCAGCTTAACGGGGACAGACTATGGCTACACCTTC. The genes are TRBV7-2 and TRBJ1-2; 7 bases match TRBD1. The trim removed 2 bases at V and 3 bases at J, leaving 3 bases unmatched. The length of the CDR3 is 14 residues. Germline-derived CDR1 and CDR2 are SGHTA and FQGNSA.

CDR3 in amino acids: CATSRDLDGYGYTF. DNA for the CDR3: TGTGCCACCAGCAGAGACCTTGACGGGTATGGCTACACCTTC. V usage is TRBV15 and J usage is TRBJ1-2, with D hard to call. Trimming stripped 0 bases from V and 5 bases from J, with 10 bases between. CDR1 is LNHNV and CDR2 is YYDKDF in the germline V gene (reference sequence). The length of the CDR3 is 14 residues.

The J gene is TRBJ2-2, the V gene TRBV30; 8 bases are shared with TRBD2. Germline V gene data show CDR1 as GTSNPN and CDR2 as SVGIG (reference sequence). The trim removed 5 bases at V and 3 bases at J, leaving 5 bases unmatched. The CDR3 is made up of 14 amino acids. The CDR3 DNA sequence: TGTGCCTGGGCAACTAGCGGAGACACCGGGGAGCTGTTTTTT. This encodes CAWATSGDTGELFF.

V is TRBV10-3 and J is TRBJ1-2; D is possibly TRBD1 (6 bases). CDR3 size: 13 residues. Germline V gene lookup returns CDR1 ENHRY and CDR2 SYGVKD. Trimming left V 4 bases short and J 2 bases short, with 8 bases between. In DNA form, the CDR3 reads TGTGCCATCAGTGGGACAGACAACTATGGCTACACCTTC. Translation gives CAISGTDNYGYTF.

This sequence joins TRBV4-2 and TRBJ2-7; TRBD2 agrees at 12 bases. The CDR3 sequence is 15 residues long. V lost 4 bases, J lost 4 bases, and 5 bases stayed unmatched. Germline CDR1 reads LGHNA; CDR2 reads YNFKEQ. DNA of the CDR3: TGTGCCAGCAGCCCGACTAGCGGGAGTATGTACGAGCAGTACTTC. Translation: CASSPTSGSMYEQYF.

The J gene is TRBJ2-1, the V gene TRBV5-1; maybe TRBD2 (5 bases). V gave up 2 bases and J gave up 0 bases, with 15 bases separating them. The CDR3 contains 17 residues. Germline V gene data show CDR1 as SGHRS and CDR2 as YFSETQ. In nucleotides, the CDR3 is TGCGCCAGCAGCTTAGAGGTGATAGGGAGCTCCTACAATGAGCAGTTCTTC. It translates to CASSLEVIGSSYNEQFF.

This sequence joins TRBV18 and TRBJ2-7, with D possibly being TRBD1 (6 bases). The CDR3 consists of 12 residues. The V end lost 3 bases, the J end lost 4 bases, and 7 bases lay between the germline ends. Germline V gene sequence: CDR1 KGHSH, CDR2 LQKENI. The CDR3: CASSPTGYEQYF. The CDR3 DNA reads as TGTGCCAGCTCACCGACAGGATACGAGCAGTACTTC. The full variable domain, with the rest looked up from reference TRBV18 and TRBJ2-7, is NAGVMQNPRHLVRRRGQEARLRCSPMKGHSHVYWYRQLPEEGLKFMVYLQKENIIDESGMPKERFSAEFPKEGPSILRIQQVVRGDSAAYFCASSPTGYEQYFGPGTRLTVT.

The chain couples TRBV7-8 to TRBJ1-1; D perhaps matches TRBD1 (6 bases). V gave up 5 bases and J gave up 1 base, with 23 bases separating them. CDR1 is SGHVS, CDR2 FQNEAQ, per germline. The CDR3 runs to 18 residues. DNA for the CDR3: TGTGCCAGCAGCCTAGGTCGCTGGGGGCAGGGGCCGAACACTGAAGCTTTCTTT. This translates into CASSLGRWGQGPNTEAFF. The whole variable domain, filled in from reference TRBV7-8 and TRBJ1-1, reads GAGVSQSPRYKVAKRGQDVALRCDPISGHVSLFWYQQALGQGPEFLTYFQNEAQLDKSGLPSDRFFAERPEGSVSTLKIQRTQQEDSAVYLCASSLGRWGQGPNTEAFFGQGTRLTVV.

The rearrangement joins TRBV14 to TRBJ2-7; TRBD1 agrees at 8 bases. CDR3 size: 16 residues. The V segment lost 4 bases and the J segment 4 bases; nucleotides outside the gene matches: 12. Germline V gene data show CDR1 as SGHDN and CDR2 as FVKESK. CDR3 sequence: CASSPRVGTGIYEQYF. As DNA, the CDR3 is TGTGCCAGCAGCCCCCGTGTGGGGACAGGTATTTACGAGCAGTACTTC.

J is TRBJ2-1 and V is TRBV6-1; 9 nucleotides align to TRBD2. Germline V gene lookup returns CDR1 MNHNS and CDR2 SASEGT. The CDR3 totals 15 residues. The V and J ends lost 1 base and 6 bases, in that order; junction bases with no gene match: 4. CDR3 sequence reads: CASSEEGSGSNEQFF. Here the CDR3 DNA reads TGTGCCAGCAGTGAAGAGGGTAGCGGGAGCAATGAGCAGTTCTTC.

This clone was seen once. CDR3 nucleotides: TGTGCCACCAGTCCCCTTGCAGGGCCAGATACGCAGTATTTT. This gives the protein CATSPLAGPDTQYF. The V and J genes are TRBV24-1 and TRBJ2-3; D may be TRBD1 (5 bases). This CDR3 region has 14 residues. V was clipped by 6 bases and J by 4 bases, with 13 bases between them. Germline V gene lookup returns CDR1 KGHDR and CDR2 SFDVKD.

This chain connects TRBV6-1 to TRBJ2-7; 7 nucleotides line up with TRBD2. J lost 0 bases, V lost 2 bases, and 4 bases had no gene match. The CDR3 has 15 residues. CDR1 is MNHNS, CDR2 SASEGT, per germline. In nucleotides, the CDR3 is TGTGCCAGCAGTGAATCCGCGGGAGACTCCTACGAGCAGTACTTC. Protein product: CASSESAGDSYEQYF.

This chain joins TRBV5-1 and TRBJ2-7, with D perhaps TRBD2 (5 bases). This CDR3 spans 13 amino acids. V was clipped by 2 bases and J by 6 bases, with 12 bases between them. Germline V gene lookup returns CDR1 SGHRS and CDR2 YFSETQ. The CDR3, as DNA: TGCGCCAGCAGCTTTCGGGATTCGGGCGAGCAGTACTTC. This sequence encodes CASSFRDSGEQYF.

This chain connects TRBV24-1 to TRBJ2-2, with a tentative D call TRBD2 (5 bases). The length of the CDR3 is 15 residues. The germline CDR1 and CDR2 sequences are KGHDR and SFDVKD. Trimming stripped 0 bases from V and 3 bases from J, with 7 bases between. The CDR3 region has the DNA TGTGCCACCAGTGATTTGTCGCGGGACACCGGGGAGCTGTTTTTT. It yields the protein CATSDLSRDTGELFF.

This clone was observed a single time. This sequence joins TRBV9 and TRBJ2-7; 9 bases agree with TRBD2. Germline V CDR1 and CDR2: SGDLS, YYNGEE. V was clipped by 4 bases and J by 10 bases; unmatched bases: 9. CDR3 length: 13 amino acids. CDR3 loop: CASSPAGGAGQYF. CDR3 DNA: TGTGCCAGCAGCCCCGCGGGGGGGGCCGGACAGTACTTC.

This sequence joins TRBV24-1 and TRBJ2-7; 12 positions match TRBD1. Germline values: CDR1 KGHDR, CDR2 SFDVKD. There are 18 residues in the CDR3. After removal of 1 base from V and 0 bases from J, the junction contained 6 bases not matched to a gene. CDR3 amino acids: CATSDLRDRGHSSYEQYF. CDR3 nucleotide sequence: TGTGCCACCAGTGATTTAAGGGACAGGGGGCATAGCTCCTACGAGCAGTACTTC.

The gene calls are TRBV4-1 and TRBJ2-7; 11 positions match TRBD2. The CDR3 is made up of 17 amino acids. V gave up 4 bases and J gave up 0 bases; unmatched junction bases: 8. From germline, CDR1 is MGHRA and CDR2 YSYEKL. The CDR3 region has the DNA TGCGCCAGCAGCCCATACTCTAGCGGGAGGAGCTCCTACGAGCAGTACTTC. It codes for CASSPYSSGRSSYEQYF.

CDR3 coding DNA: TGTGCCAGCAGCCTAACCGACATAACTAGCACAGATACGCAGTATTTT. This sequence encodes CASSLTDITSTDTQYF. This chain links TRBV2 with TRBJ2-3; D remains unclear. This CDR3 spans 16 amino acids. V was cut by 6 bases and J by 0 bases, with 16 bases left in between. Germline-derived CDR1 and CDR2 are SNHLY and FYNNEI.

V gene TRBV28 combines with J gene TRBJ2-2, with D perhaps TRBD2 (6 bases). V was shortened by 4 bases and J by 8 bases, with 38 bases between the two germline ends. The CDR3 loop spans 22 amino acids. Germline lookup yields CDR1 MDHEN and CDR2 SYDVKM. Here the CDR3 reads CASSSSIAVGSVRLPRRGELFF. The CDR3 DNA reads TGTGCCAGCAGTTCCTCGATAGCGGTCGGATCCGTCAGATTACCCCGGAGGGGGGAGCTGTTTTTT.

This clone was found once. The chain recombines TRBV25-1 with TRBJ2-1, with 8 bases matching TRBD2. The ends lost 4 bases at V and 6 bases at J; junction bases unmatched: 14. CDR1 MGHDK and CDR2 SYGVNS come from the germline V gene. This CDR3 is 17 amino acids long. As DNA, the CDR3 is TGTGCCAGCAGTGGTCCACCCGGGGGGGCCCGGGGCAATGAGCAGTTCTTC. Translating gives CASSGPPGGARGNEQFF. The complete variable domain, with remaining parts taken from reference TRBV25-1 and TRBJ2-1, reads EADIYQTPRYLVIGTGKKITLECSQTMGHDKMYWYQQDPGMELHLIHYSYGVNSTEKGDLSSESTVSRIRTEHFPLTLESARPSHTSQYLCASSGPPGGARGNEQFFGPGTRLTVL.

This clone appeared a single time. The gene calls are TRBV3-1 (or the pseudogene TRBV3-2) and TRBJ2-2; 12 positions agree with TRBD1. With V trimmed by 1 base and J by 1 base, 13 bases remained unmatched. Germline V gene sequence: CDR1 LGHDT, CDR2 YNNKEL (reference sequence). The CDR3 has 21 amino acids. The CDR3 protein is CASSQGTSGTGGAVNTGELFF. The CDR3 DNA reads TGTGCCAGCAGCCAAGGGACTTCCGGGACAGGGGGCGCGGTGAACACCGGGGAGCTGTTTTTT.

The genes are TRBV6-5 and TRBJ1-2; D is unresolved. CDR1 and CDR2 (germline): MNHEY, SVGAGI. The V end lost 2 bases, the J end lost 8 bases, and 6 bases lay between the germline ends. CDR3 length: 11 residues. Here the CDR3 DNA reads TGTGCCAGCAGTTACGGGAGAGGCTACACCTTC. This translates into CASSYGRGYTF.